The 32 T cell receptor beta chains given below trace back to one sample, sequenced in a study of cytomegalovirus exposure and HLA in healthy donors. 13 Jbeta primers and 60 Vbeta primers were used for the PCR. This table comes from immunoSEQ multiplex PCR, and its TCRdb copy is limited to in-frame clones, with some not included. The data hold some 200,000 clones, with roughly 70% observed a single time. Source material: PBMCs. The source of these receptors is a man aged 35-49 years in good health and CMV-seropositive.

Points on this clone: Other nucleotide sequences in the sample specify the same CDR3. This chain connects TRBV15 to TRBJ2-7, with a tentative D call TRBD2 (6 bases). CDR1 is LNHNV, CDR2 YYDKDF, per germline (reference sequence). This CDR3 has 14 residues. V was shortened by 4 bases and J by 2 bases, with 12 bases between the two germline ends. In nucleotides, the CDR3 is TGTGCCACCAGCACACGGACGGGGGCCTACGAGCAGTACTTC. It is translated as CATSTRTGAYEQYF.

The chain recombines TRBV5-1 with TRBJ1-6, with a possible D match to TRBD1 (6 bases). CDR1 is SGHRS and CDR2 is YFSETQ in the germline V gene. CDR3 length equals 18 residues. The ends were cut back, 0 bases at V and 10 bases at J, with 23 bases in the middle. CDR3 nucleotides: TGCGCCAGCAGCTTGGATCCGGGGGGCGCAACTGCGGCCTCACCCCTCCACTTT. Protein: CASSLDPGGATAASPLHF.

J is TRBJ1-6 and V is TRBV5-8, with 9 bases fitting TRBD1. Per germline, CDR1 SGHTS and CDR2 YDEGEE. This CDR3 is built from 14 residues. The V segment lost 2 bases and the J segment 10 bases; nucleotides outside the gene matches: 4. The CDR3 sequence is CASSFGTGYSPLHF. In DNA, the CDR3 is TGTGCCAGCAGCTTCGGGACAGGGTACTCACCCCTCCACTTT.

The gene calls are TRBV4-2 and TRBJ1-2, with D maybe TRBD1 (6 bases). The length of the CDR3 is 16 residues. V was pared by 0 bases and J by 3 bases, with 14 bases between. Germline V gene data show CDR1 as LGHNA and CDR2 as YNFKEQ. CDR3 bases: TGTGCCAGCAGCCAAGAAAGACAGGCGCAGTACTATGGCTACACCTTC. Residues: CASSQERQAQYYGYTF.

The genes are TRBV25-1 and TRBJ1-6; tentative D call: TRBD1 (6 bases). This CDR3 contains 15 residues. In germline, CDR1 is MGHDK, CDR2 SYGVNS. V was trimmed by 2 bases and J by 10 bases, leaving 15 bases between them. CDR3 sequence: CASSESTGFRSPLHF. The CDR3 nucleotides are TGTGCCAGCAGTGAAAGTACAGGGTTCAGGTCACCCCTCCACTTT.

This clone was counted between two and nine times. The gene calls are TRBV6-1 and TRBJ1-6, with a possible D match to TRBD1 (6 bases). Trimming cost V 1 base and J 7 bases, with 8 bases left between them. This CDR3 contains 14 residues. Per germline, CDR1 MNHNS and CDR2 SASEGT. This CDR3 is CASSEVGGNSPLHF. The CDR3, as DNA: TGTGCCAGCAGTGAAGTAGGGGGAAATTCACCCCTCCACTTT.

The rearrangement joins TRBV5-8 to TRBJ2-4, with 10 positions matching TRBD1. The germline CDR1 and CDR2 sequences are SGHTS and YDEGEE. V shed 4 bases and J 1 base; nucleotides not matched to a gene: 14. The CDR3 consists of 19 residues. CDR3 DNA: TGTGCCAGCAGCCCCCGGACAGGGGGAGTTCAAGGGGCCAAAAACATTCAGTACTTC. It codes for CASSPRTGGVQGAKNIQYF.

This chain uses TRBV18 with TRBJ2-7, with 7 bases lining up with TRBD1. Germline V gives CDR1 KGHSH, CDR2 LQKENI. J gave up 2 bases and V 9 bases, and 16 bases lay outside the gene matches. The CDR3 has 16 residues. The CDR3 loop reads CASSRSGTGAAYEQYF. The CDR3 region has the DNA TGTGCCAGTTCAAGGTCTGGTACAGGGGCCGCCTACGAGCAGTACTTC.

This clone was picked up one time. J is TRBJ1-2 and V is TRBV25-1; the match to TRBD1 covers 7 bases. Trimming at V came to 4 bases and at J to 4 bases, leaving 9 bases not matched to a gene. The CDR3 runs to 15 residues. Germline CDR1 is MGHDK and CDR2 is SYGVNS. CDR3 amino acids: CASSGAPGTVYGYTF. The CDR3 DNA follows: TGTGCCAGCAGTGGGGCCCCCGGGACAGTCTATGGCTACACCTTC.

This clone was seen only once. The rearrangement uses TRBV27 and TRBJ2-7; the match to TRBD1 covers 9 bases. The trim removed 3 bases at V and 2 bases at J, leaving 14 bases unmatched. The CDR3 runs 18 residues. Germline V CDR1 and CDR2: MNHEY, SMNVEV (reference sequence). The CDR3 spells CASSFSVVAGQGAYEQYF. CDR3 sequence (DNA): TGTGCCAGCAGTTTCTCGGTGGTGGCGGGACAGGGTGCCTACGAGCAGTACTTC.

This clone was found a few times. The rearrangement links TRBV6-1 to TRBJ2-7; D gene uncertain. The CDR3 has 15 amino acids. Germline-derived CDR1 and CDR2 are MNHNS and SASEGT. Trimming took off 1 base at V and 1 base at J, with 11 bases between the two ends. The CDR3 spells CASSEVADPSYEQYF. The CDR3 bases are TGTGCCAGCAGTGAAGTGGCGGATCCTTCCTACGAGCAGTACTTC.

The chain employs TRBV28 and TRBJ2-1, with D possibly matching TRBD2 (6 bases). Germline values: CDR1 MDHEN, CDR2 SYDVKM. Trimming pared 2 bases from V and 5 bases from J, leaving 16 bases between. The CDR3 totals 16 residues. CDR3 nucleotide sequence: TGTGCCAGCAGTTTAATTACGGGGGACTTCAACAATGAGCAGTTCTTC. This sequence encodes CASSLITGDFNNEQFF.

This clone was detected a few times. The J gene is TRBJ2-7, the V gene TRBV25-1; perhaps TRBD1 as D (6 bases). The V end was cut by 3 bases, the J end by 6 bases, with 9 bases between. Germline V lookup: CDR1 MGHDK, CDR2 SYGVNS. The length of the CDR3 is 12 residues. The DNA of the CDR3 is TGTGCCAGCAGTGACCCAGGGGCCGAGCAGTACTTC. This codes for CASSDPGAEQYF.

The chain recombines TRBV29-1 with TRBJ1-2; tentative D call: TRBD1 (5 bases). The length of the CDR3 is 13 residues. V was clipped by 5 bases and J by 8 bases, with 18 bases between them. Germline V gives CDR1 SQVTM, CDR2 ANQGSEA. CDR3 nucleotides: TGCAGCGTTATACAGGTTTCAATGGGGGGCTACACCTTC. As protein: CSVIQVSMGGYTF.

The genes are TRBV28 and TRBJ2-5; weak D call: TRBD1 (5 bases). TRBJ2-7 matches the DNA end more closely, so the J call is doubtful. Germline CDR1 MDHEN, CDR2 SYDVKM. CDR3 length: 14 residues. In DNA, the CDR3 is TGTGCCAGCAGTTTCTGGGGCGACTCCTACGAGCAGTACTTC. Protein product: CASSFWGDSYEQYF.

This clone was counted between two and nine times. The rearrangement uses TRBV5-6 and TRBJ2-7; 8 nucleotides agree with TRBD1. Germline V CDR1 and CDR2: SGHDT, YYEEEE. This CDR3 has 14 residues. The J segment lost 6 bases and the V segment lost 0 bases, leaving 5 bases of the junction unmatched. The CDR3 loop reads CASSLAQGVGEQYF. In DNA, the CDR3 is TGTGCCAGCAGCTTGGCACAGGGGGTCGGCGAGCAGTACTTC.

The V and J genes are TRBV6-1 and TRBJ1-2; 8 bases map to TRBD1. The CDR3 length is 15 residues. With 4 bases clipped from V and 7 bases from J, the junction kept 11 bases outside the gene matches. Germline values: CDR1 MNHNS, CDR2 SASEGT. The CDR3: CASSGSGTGSFGYTF. CDR3 DNA: TGTGCCAGCAGTGGCTCCGGGACAGGCTCGTTTGGCTACACCTTC.

This clone has more than one count but fewer than ten. V usage is TRBV29-1 and J usage is TRBJ2-1; 8 nucleotides align to TRBD1. Trimming removed 6 bases from V and 4 bases from J; junction bases left unmatched: 8. The germline V gene has CDR1 SQVTM and CDR2 ANQGSEA. The CDR3 length is 14 residues. The CDR3 protein is CSVPGQGAYNEQFF. The CDR3 DNA reads TGCAGCGTGCCCGGACAGGGCGCTTACAATGAGCAGTTCTTC.

The chain links TRBV27 to TRBJ2-3; D perhaps matches TRBD2 (5 bases). The CDR3 has 15 amino acids. The germline gives CDR1 MNHEY, CDR2 SMNVEV (reference sequence). The V gene lost 5 bases and the J gene lost 4 bases, with 16 bases spanning the gap. The chain's CDR3 is CASSPGLSDADTQYF. CDR3 DNA: TGTGCCAGCAGTCCCGGACTTTCTGACGCAGATACGCAGTATTTT.

V usage is TRBV25-1 and J usage is TRBJ1-1; 7 bases fit TRBD1. The germline gives CDR1 MGHDK, CDR2 SYGVNS. This CDR3 contains 13 residues. The ends lost 1 base at V and 8 bases at J; junction bases unmatched: 4. The CDR3 nucleotides read TGTGCCAGCAGTGAATCAGGCAGGGGGGAAGCTTTCTTT. This sequence encodes CASSESGRGEAFF.

This clone has a handful of counts. The V and J genes are TRBV5-1 and TRBJ2-3, with no clear D. Trimming took off 0 bases at V and 6 bases at J, with 14 bases between the two ends. This CDR3 comprises 15 residues. Per germline, CDR1 SGHRS and CDR2 YFSETQ. The DNA of the CDR3 is TGCGCCAGCAGCTTGGCTAGGAACCCGGAGGATACGCAGTATTTT. Its protein is CASSLARNPEDTQYF.

This rearrangement joins TRBV7-8 to TRBJ2-7; D is perhaps TRBD2 (6 bases). Germline V lookup: CDR1 SGHVS, CDR2 FQNEAQ. V lost 5 bases, J lost 0 bases, and 8 bases lay in between. The CDR3 length is 13 residues. The CDR3 region has the DNA TGTGCCAGCAGCCAGGGACTCTCCTACGAGCAGTACTTC. Translation: CASSQGLSYEQYF.

The CDR3 bases are TGTGCCAGCAGTTTACTCTTTGGGACAGAAGGCTACGAGCAGTACTTC. Translated: CASSLLFGTEGYEQYF. The V and J genes are TRBV27 and TRBJ2-7; TRBD1 aligns across 7 bases. Germline V CDR1 and CDR2: MNHEY, SMNVEV (reference sequence). The CDR3 is made up of 16 amino acids. Losses at the gene ends were 2 bases for V and 3 bases for J; bases not matched to a gene: 10.

The chain uses TRBV9 and TRBJ2-3; 8 nucleotides align to TRBD2. Germline lookup yields CDR1 SGDLS and CDR2 YYNGEE. V shed 4 bases and J 6 bases; nucleotides not matched to a gene: 7. There are 14 residues in the CDR3. CDR3: CASSFGLAKDTQYF. As DNA, the CDR3 is TGTGCCAGCAGCTTTGGACTAGCTAAGGATACGCAGTATTTT.

This sequence joins TRBV12-5 and TRBJ1-4; D is ambiguous. V lost 0 bases to trimming and J lost 7 bases, with 15 bases between them. Germline CDR1 and CDR2: LGHNT and FRNRAP. This CDR3 contains 16 residues. CDR3 sequence reads: CASGLVLWGDGEKLFF. CDR3 bases: TGTGCTAGTGGTTTGGTACTCTGGGGAGACGGTGAAAAACTGTTTTTT.

Here the CDR3 DNA reads TGTGCCAGCAGCCTATGGACAGCTATTACCGGGGAGCTGTTTTTT. Amino acids: CASSLWTAITGELFF. The chain is built from TRBV5-6 and TRBJ2-2; TRBD1 might be the D (6 bases). Germline V lookup: CDR1 SGHDT, CDR2 YYEEEE. V dropped 4 bases and J dropped 5 bases, with 15 bases sitting between them. This CDR3 is built from 15 residues. The whole variable domain, remainder taken from reference TRBV5-6 and TRBJ2-2, is DAGVTQSPTHLIKTRGQQVTLRCSPKSGHDTVSWYQQALGQGPQFIFQYYEEEERQRGNFPDRFSGHQFPNYSSELNVNALLLGDSALYLCASSLWTAITGELFFGEGSRLTVL.

This rearrangement joins TRBV10-1 to TRBJ2-2; TRBD2 aligns across 11 bases. The CDR3 consists of 19 residues. J gave up 0 bases and V 6 bases, and 12 bases lay outside the gene matches. CDR1 and CDR2 from the germline V gene are WNHNN and SYGVQD (reference sequence). The CDR3 DNA sequence: TGCGCCAGCAGCTTAGCGGGGGGGGAAAACGCCGCGAACACCGGGGAGCTGTTTTTT. This codes for CASSLAGGENAANTGELFF.

The rearrangement joins TRBV27 to TRBJ2-1; 10 nucleotides agree with TRBD1. Trimming cost V 6 bases and J 5 bases; bases outside gene matches: 7. CDR1 is MNHEY and CDR2 is SMNVEV in the germline V gene (reference sequence). This CDR3 is built from 15 residues. The CDR3 is CASSRTGGGNNEQFF. The DNA for the CDR3 is TGTGCCAGCAGCCGGACAGGGGGGGGGAACAATGAGCAGTTCTTC.

The chain recombines TRBV27 with TRBJ1-6; D not resolved. Per the germline V gene, CDR1 is MNHEY and CDR2 is SMNVEV (reference sequence). The CDR3 covers 15 residues. Between the trimmed V and J ends, which lost 2 bases and 0 bases, there was a span of 5 bases. The CDR3 region is CASSLTVSYNSPLHF. The CDR3 nucleotides are TGTGCCAGCAGTTTAACAGTCTCCTATAATTCACCCCTCCACTTT.

The chain links TRBV28 to TRBJ2-7; D may be TRBD2 (5 bases). The V end was cut by 5 bases, the J end by 7 bases, with 12 bases between. The CDR3 consists of 12 residues. From germline, CDR1 is MDHEN and CDR2 SYDVKM. The CDR3 bases are TGTGCCAGCAGTAAATCCTCGGGGGAGCAGTACTTC. Protein: CASSKSSGEQYF.

The chain has TRBV6-6 and TRBJ2-7, with 16 bases fitting TRBD2. V was pared by 6 bases and J by 6 bases, with 2 bases of the junction left unmatched. CDR3 length: 14 amino acids. The germline CDR1 and CDR2 sequences are MNHNY and SVGAGI (reference sequence). CDR3 in DNA: TGTGCCAGCAGGGGACTAGCGGGGGGGCTCGAGCAGTACTTC. It is translated as CASRGLAGGLEQYF.

This chain joins TRBV11-3 and TRBJ2-1; 10 bases line up with TRBD2. J lost 2 bases, V lost 8 bases, and 6 bases had no gene match. Per the germline V gene, CDR1 is SGHNT and CDR2 is YENEEA. The CDR3 sequence is 15 residues long. The CDR3 coding sequence is TGTGCCAGCTCGATACTAGCGGGGCCCTACAATGAGCAGTTCTTC. Its protein is CASSILAGPYNEQFF.